Detailed here is one TCR beta chain. What was amplified from RNA transcripts were TCR beta CDR3 regions. HTBI primers were the set used in a first-round RT-PCR of the TCR CDR3. TCRdb redid the calling of the multiplex PCR reads with MiXCR, one entry per CDR3 protein. Of 700,000 to 850,000 distinct CDR3 sequences in the sample, 35% were seen once. This sample is part of a study of T cells in Graves' hyperthyroidism and ophthalmopathy. Germline V gene sequence: CDR1 MGHRA, CDR2 YSYEKL. The CDR3 length is 15 residues. Deletions cut 0 bases from V and 4 bases from J, with 12 bases between. The chain carries TRBV4-1 and TRBJ1-2; the D is unclear. What was sequenced was blood. The clonotype originates from a woman in her thirties or forties with Graves' hyperthyroidism. CDR3 protein: CASSQDSGFAYGYTF. In DNA, the CDR3 is TGCGCCAGCAGCCAAGATTCCGGGTTCGCCTATGGCTACACCTTC.